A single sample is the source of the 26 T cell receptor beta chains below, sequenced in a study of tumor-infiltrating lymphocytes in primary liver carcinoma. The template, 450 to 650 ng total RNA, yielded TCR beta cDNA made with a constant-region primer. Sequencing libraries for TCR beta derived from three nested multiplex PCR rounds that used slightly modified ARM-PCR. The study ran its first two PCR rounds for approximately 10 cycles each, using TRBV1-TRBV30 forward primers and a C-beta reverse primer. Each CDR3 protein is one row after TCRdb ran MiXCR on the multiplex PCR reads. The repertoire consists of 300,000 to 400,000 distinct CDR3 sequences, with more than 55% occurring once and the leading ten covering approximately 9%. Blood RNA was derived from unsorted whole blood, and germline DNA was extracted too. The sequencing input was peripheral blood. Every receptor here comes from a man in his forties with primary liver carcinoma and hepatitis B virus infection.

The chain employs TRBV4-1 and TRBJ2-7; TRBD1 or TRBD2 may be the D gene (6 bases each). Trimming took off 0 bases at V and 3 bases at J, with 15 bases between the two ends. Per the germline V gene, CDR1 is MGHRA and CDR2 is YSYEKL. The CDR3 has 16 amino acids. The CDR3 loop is CASSQEGTQGGYEQYF. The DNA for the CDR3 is TGCGCCAGCAGCCAAGAGGGGACTCAAGGGGGCTACGAGCAGTACTTC.

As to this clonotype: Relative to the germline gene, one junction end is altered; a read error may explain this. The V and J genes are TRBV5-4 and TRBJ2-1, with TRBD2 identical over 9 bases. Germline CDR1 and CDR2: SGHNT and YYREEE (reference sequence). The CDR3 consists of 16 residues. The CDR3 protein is CANSLGGRVGNNEQFF. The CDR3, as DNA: TGTGCCAACAGCTTGGGCGGGAGGGTTGGTAACAATGAGCAGTTCTTC.

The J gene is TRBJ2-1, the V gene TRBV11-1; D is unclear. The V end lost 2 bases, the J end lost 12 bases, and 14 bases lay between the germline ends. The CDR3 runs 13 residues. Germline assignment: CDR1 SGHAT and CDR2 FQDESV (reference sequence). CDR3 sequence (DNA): TGTGCCAGCAGCTTATCCAGGAACCATGGGCAGTTCTTC. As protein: CASSLSRNHGQFF.

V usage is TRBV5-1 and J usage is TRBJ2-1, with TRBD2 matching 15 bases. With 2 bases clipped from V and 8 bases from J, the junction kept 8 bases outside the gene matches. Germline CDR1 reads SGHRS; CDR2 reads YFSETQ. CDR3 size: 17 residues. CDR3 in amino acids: CASSFGLAGGPGDEQFF. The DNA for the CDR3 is TGCGCCAGCAGCTTCGGACTAGCGGGAGGGCCTGGGGATGAGCAGTTCTTC.

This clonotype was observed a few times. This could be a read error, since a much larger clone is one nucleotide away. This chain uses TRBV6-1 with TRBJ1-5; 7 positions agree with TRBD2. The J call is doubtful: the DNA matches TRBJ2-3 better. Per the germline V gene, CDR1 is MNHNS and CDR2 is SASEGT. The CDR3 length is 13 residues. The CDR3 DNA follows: TGTGCCAGCAGTGAAGGGGAGGGCCTGCCCCAGTATTTT. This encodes CASSEGEGLPQYF.

CDR3 in amino acids: CASSLLGDRISFRAFF. DNA of the CDR3: TGTGCCAGCAGCTTATTGGGGGACAGGATAAGTTTCCGAGCTTTCTTT. The rearrangement joins TRBV5-6 to TRBJ1-1; 8 bases agree with TRBD1. CDR1 is SGHDT, CDR2 YYEEEE, per germline. This CDR3 region has 16 residues. The trim removed 2 bases at V and 10 bases at J, leaving 16 bases unmatched.

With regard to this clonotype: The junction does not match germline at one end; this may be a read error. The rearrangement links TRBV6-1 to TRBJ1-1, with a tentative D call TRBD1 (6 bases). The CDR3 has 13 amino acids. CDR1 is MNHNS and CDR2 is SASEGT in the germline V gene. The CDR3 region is CASREGGTTGAFF. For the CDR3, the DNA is TGTGCCAGCAGGGAGGGGGGGACCACTGGAGCTTTCTTT.

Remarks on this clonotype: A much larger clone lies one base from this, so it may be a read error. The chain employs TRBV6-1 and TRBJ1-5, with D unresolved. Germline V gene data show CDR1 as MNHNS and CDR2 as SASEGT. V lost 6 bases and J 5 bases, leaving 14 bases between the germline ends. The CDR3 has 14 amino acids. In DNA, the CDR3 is TGTGCCAGCAGACCGGTGCAGTGGGATCAGCCCCAGCATTTT. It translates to CASRPVQWDQPQHF.

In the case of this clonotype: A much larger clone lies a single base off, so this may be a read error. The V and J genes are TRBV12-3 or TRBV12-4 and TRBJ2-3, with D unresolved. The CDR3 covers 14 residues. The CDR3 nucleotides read TGTTCCAGCAGCCAGGCCCAGATTCGGAATACGCAGTATTTT. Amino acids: CSSSQAQIRNTQYF.

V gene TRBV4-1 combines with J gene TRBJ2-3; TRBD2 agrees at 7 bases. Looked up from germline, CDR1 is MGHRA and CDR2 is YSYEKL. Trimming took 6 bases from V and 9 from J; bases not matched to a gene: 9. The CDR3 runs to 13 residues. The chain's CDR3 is CASSHRGDPTQYF. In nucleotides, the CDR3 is TGCGCCAGCAGTCATCGGGGGGATCCAACGCAGTATTTT.

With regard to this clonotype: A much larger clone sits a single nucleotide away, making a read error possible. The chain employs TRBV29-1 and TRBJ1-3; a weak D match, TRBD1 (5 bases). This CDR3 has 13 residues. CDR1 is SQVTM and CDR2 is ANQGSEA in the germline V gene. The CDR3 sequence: CSVEPGGGNSIYF. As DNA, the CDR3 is TGCAGCGTTGAACCCGGCGGGGGAAACAGCATATATTTT.

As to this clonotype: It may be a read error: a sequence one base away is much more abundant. CDR3 sequence (DNA): TGTGCCAGCAGTCCCCAGGTGTTGGGGGCCTATGGCTACACCTTC. Its translation is CASSPQVLGAYGYTF. The V call is TRBV12-3 or TRBV12-4, the J call TRBJ1-2, with a weak D call TRBD1 (6 bases). The CDR3 loop spans 15 amino acids. Trimming removed 5 bases from V and 4 bases from J, with 17 bases in between.

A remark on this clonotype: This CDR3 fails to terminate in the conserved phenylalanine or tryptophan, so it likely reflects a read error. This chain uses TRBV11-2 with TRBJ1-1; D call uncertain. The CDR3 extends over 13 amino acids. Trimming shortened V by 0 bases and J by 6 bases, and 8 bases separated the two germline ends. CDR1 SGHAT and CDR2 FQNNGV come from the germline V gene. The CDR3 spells CASSLDFVSEAFI. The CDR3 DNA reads TGTGCCAGCAGCTTAGATTTCGTCTCTGAAGCTTTCATT.

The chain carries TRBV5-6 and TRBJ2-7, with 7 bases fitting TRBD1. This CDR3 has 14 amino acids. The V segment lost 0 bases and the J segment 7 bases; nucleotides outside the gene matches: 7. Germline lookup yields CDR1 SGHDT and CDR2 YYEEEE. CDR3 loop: CASSLGQGVGEQYF. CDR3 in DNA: TGTGCCAGCAGCTTGGGTCAGGGGGTAGGAGAGCAGTACTTC.

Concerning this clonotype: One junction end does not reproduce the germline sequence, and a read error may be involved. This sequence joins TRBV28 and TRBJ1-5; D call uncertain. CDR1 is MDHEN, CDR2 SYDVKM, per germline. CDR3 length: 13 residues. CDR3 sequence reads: CVSMEGADRPQHF. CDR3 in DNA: TGTGTCAGCATGGAGGGAGCGGATCGGCCCCAGCATTTT.

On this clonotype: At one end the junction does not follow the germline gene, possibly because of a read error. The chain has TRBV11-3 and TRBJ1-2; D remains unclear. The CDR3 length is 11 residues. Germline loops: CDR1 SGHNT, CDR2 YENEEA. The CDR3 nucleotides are TGCGCCAGCAGCCCCGGATGCGACTACACCTTC. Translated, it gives CASSPGCDYTF.

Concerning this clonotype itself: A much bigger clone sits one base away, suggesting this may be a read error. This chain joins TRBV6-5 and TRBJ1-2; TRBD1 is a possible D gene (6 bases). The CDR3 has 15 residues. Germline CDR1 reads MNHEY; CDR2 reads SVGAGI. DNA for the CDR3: TGTGCCAGCAATTACTCAGGGGTCGTTACGTATGGCTACACCTTC. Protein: CASNYSGVVTYGYTF.

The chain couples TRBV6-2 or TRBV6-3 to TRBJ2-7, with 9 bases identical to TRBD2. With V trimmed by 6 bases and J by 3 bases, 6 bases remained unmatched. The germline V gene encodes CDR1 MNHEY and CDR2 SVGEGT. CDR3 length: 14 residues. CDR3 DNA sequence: TGTGCCAGCAGGTGGACTAGCGACTTCTACGAGCAGTACTTC. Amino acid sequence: CASRWTSDFYEQYF.

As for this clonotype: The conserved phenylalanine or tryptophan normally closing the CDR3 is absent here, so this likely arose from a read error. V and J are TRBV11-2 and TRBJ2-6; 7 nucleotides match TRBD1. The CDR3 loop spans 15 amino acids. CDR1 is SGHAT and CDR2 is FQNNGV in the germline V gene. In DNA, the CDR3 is TGTGCCAGCAGTCCACAGGGGCATGGGGCCAATGTCCTGACTCTC. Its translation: CASSPQGHGANVLTL.

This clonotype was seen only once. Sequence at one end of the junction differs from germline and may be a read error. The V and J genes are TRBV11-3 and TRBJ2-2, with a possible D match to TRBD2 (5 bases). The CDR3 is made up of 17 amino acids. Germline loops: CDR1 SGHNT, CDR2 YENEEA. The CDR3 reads CANSLSWEAANTGELLF. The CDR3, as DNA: TGTGCCAACAGCCTGAGCTGGGAAGCGGCGAACACCGGGGAGCTGCTTTTT.

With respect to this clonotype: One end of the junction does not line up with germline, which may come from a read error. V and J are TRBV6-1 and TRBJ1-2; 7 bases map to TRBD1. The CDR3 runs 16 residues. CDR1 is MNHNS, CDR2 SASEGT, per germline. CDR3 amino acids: CASSEAGRGRNYGHTF. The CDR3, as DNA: TGTGCCAGCAGTGAAGCGGGCAGGGGGAGGAACTATGGCCACACCTTC.

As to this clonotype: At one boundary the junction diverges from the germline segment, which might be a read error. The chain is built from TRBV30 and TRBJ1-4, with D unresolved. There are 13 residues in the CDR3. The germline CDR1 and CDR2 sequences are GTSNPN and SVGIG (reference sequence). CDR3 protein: CAWRDGFNGKLFF. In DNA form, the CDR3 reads TGTGCCTGGAGGGACGGATTTAATGGAAAACTGTTTTTT.

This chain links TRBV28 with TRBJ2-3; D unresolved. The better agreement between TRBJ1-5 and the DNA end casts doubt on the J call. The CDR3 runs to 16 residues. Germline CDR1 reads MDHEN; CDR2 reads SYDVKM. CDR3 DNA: TGTGCCAGCTTTCCCCAAGCGGGAGGAAAAACAGATACCCAGCATTTT. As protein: CASFPQAGGKTDTQHF.

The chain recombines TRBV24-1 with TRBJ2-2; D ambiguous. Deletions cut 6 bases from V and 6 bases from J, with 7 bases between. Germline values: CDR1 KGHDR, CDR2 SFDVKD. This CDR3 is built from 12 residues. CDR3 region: CATSFAAGELFF. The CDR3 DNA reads TGTGCCACCAGTTTCGCAGCCGGGGAGCTGTTTTTT.

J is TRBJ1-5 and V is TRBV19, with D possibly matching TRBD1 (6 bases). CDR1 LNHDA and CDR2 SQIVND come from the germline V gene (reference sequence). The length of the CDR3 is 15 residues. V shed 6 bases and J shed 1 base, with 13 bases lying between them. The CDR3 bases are TGTGCCAGTAGCGCTACAGGGTTGAGCAATCAGCCCCAGCATTTT. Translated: CASSATGLSNQPQHF.

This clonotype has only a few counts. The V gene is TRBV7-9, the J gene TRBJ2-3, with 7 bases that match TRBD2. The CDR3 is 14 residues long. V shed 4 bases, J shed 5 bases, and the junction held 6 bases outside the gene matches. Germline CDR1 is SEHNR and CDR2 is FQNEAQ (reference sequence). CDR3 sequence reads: CASSSGGVGDTQYF. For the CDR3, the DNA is TGTGCCAGCAGCTCTGGGGGGGTTGGAGATACGCAGTATTTT. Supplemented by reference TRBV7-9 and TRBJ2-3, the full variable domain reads DTGVSQNPRHKITKRGQNVTFRCDPISEHNRLYWYRQTLGQGPEFLTYFQNEAQLEKSRLLSDRFSAERPKGSFSTLEIQRTEQGDSAMYLCASSSGGVGDTQYFGPGTRLTVL.